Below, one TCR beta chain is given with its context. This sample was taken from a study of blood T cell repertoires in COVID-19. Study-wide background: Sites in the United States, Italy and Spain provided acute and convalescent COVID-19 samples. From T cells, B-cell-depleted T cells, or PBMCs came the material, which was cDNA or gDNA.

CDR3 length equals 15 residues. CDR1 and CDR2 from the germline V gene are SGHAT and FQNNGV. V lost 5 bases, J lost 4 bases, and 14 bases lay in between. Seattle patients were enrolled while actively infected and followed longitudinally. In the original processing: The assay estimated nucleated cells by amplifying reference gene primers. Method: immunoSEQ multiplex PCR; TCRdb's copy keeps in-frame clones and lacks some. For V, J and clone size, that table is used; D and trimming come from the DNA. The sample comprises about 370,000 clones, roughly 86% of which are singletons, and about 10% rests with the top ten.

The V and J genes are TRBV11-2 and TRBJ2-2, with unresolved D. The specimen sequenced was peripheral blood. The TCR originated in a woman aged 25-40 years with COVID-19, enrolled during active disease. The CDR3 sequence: CASSGLTRGTGELFF. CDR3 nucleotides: TGTGCCAGCAGCGGCCTCACCAGAGGCACCGGGGAGCTGTTTTTT.